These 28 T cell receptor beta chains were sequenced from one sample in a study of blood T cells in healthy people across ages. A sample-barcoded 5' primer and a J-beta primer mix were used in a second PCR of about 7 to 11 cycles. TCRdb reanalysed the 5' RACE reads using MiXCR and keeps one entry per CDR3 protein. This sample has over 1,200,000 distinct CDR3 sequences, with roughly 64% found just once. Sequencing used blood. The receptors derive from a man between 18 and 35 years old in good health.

This CDR3 reads CASSLDVEVANYGYTF. DNA for the CDR3: TGTGCCAGCAGCTTAGATGTGGAGGTAGCTAACTATGGCTACACCTTC. The gene calls are TRBV7-9 and TRBJ1-2; D is undetermined. V was trimmed by 1 base and J by 0 bases, leaving 12 bases between them. From germline, CDR1 is SEHNR and CDR2 FQNEAQ (reference sequence). The CDR3 totals 16 residues.

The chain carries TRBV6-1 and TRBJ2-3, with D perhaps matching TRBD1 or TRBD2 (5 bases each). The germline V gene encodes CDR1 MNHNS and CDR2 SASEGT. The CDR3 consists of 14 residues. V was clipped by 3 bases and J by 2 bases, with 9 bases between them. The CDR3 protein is CASSDPGTTDTQYF. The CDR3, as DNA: TGTGCCAGCAGTGATCCAGGGACCACAGATACGCAGTATTTT.

The CDR3 spells CATGDADNSPLHF. The CDR3 DNA follows: TGTGCCACCGGGGACGCTGATAATTCACCCCTCCACTTT. The V and J genes are TRBV10-3 and TRBJ1-6, with D maybe TRBD1 (5 bases). Trimming cost V 10 bases and J 5 bases, with 12 bases left between them. This CDR3 comprises 13 residues. Germline-derived CDR1 and CDR2 are ENHRY and SYGVKD.

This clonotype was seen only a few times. CDR3 in amino acids: CSVGGVGAGELFF. The CDR3 region has the DNA TGCAGCGTTGGAGGAGTCGGGGCCGGGGAGCTGTTTTTT. This chain joins TRBV29-1 and TRBJ2-2; D perhaps matches TRBD2 (5 bases). Per germline, CDR1 SQVTM and CDR2 ANQGSEA. The ends were cut back, 4 bases at V and 6 bases at J, with 12 bases in the middle. The CDR3 covers 13 residues.

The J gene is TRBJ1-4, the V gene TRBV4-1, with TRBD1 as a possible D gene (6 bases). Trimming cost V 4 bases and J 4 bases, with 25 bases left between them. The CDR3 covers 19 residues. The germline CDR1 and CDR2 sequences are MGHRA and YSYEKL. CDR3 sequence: CASSPRSGANHLGNEKLFF. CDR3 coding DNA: TGCGCCAGCAGCCCGCGGTCGGGGGCGAACCATCTAGGTAATGAAAAACTGTTTTTT.

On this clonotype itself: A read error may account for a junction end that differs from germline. The CDR3 coding sequence is TGTGTCAGCAGTTTTGTGGGACCGCGATCCTATGGCTACACCTTC. Amino acid sequence: CVSSFVGPRSYGYTF. This chain joins TRBV27 and TRBJ1-2; tentative D call: TRBD1 (5 bases). Looked up from germline, CDR1 is MNHEY and CDR2 is SMNVEV (reference sequence). The CDR3 contains 15 residues.

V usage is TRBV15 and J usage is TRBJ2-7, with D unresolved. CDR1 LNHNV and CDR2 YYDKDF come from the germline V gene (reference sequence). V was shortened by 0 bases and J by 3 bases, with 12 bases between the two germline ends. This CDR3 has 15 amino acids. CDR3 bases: TGTGCCACCAGCAGAGAGGTCAGCAAATTCTACGAGCAGTACTTC. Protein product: CATSREVSKFYEQYF.

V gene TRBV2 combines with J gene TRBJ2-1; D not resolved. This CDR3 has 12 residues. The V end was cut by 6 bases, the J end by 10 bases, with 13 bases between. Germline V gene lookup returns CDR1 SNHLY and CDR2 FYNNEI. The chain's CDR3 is CASRVESYEQFF. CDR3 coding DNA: TGTGCCAGCAGGGTGGAGTCCTACGAGCAGTTCTTC. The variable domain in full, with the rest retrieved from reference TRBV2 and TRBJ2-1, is EPEVTQTPSHQVTQMGQEVILRCVPISNHLYFYWYRQILGQKVEFLVSFYNNEISEKSEIFDDQFSVERPDGSNFTLKIRSTKLEDSAMYFCASRVESYEQFFGPGTRLTVL.

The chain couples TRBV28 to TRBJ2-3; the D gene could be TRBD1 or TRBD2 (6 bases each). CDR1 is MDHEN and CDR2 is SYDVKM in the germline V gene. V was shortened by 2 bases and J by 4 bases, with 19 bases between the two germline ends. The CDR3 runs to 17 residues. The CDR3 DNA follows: TGTGCCAGCAGTTTACTCGGGGGCATCGGGTTCGCAGATACGCAGTATTTT. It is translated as CASSLLGGIGFADTQYF.

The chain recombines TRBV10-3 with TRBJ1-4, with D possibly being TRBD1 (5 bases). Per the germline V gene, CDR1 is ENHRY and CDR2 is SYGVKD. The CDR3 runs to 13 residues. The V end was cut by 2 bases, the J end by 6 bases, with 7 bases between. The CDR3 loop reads CAISEGRDEKLFF. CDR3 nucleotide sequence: TGTGCCATCAGTGAGGGCAGGGATGAAAAACTGTTTTTT.

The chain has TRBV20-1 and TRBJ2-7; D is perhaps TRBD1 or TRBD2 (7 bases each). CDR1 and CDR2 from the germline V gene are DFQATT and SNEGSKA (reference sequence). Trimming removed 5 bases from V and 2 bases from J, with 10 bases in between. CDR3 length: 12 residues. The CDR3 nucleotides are TGCAGTGCTTCAGGGGGGGCCTACGAGCAGTACTTC. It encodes CSASGGAYEQYF.

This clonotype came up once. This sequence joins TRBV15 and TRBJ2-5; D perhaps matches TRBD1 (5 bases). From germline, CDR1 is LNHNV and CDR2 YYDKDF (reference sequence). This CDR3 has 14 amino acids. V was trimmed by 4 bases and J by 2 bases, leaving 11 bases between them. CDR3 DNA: TGTGCCACCAGCACACAGGTAGGACAAGAGACCCAGTACTTC. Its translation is CATSTQVGQETQYF. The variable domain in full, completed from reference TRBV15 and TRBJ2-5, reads DAMVIQNPRYQVTQFGKPVTLSCSQTLNHNVMYWYQQKSSQAPKLLFHYYDKDFNNEADTPDNFQSRRPNTSFCFLDIRSPGLGDTAMYLCATSTQVGQETQYFGPGTRLLVL.

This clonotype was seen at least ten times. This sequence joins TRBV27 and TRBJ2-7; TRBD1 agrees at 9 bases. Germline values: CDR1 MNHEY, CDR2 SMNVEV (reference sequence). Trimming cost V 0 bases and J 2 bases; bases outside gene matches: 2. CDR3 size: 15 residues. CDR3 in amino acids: CASSLSGTGTYEQYF. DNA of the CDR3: TGTGCCAGCAGTTTATCGGGGACAGGGACCTACGAGCAGTACTTC.

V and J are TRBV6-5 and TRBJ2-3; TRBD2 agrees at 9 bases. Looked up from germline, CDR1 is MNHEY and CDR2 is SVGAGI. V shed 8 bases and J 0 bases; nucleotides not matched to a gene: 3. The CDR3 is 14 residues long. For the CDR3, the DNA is TGTGCCAGCGGACTAGCGCCAAGCACAGATACGCAGTATTTT. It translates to CASGLAPSTDTQYF.

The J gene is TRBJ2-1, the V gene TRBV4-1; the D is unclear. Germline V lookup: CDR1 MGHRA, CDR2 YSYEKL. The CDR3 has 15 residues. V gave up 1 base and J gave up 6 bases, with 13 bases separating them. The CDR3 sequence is CASSQGSGGRNEQFF. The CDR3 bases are TGCGCCAGCAGCCAAGGGTCCGGCGGCCGCAATGAGCAGTTCTTC.

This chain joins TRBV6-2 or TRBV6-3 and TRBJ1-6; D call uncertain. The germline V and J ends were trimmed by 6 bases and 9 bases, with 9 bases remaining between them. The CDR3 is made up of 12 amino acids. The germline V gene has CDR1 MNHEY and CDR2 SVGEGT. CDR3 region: CASRGILSPLHF. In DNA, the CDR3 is TGTGCCAGCAGGGGCATACTTTCACCCCTCCACTTT.

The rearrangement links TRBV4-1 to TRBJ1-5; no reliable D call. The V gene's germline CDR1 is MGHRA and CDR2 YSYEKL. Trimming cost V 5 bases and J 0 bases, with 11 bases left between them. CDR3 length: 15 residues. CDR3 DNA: TGCGCCAGCAGCACCGACATGGGTAGCAATCAGCCCCAGCATTTT. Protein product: CASSTDMGSNQPQHF.

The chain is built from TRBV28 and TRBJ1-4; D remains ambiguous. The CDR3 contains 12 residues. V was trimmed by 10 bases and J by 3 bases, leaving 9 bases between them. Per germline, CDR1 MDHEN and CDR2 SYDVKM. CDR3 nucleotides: TGTGCCACGGAGGGTTCTAATGAAAAACTGTTTTTT. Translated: CATEGSNEKLFF.

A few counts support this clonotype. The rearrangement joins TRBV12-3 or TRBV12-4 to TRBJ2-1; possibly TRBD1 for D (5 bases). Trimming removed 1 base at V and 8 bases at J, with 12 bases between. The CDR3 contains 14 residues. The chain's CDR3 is CASSLGQGVHEQFF. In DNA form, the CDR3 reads TGTGCCAGCAGTTTAGGGCAGGGCGTACATGAGCAGTTCTTC.

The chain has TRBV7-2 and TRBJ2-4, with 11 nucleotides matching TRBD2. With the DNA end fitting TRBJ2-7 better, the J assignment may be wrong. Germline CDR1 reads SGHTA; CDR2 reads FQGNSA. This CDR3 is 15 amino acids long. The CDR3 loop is CASSLLAGGVHEQYF. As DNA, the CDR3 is TGTGCCAGCAGCTTATTAGCGGGAGGGGTCCACGAGCAGTACTTC.

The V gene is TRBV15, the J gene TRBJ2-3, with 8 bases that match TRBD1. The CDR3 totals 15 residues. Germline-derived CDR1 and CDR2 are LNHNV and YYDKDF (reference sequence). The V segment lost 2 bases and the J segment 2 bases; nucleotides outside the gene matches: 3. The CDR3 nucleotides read TGTGCCACCAGCAGACGGACAGGGATCACAGATACGCAGTATTTT. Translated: CATSRRTGITDTQYF.

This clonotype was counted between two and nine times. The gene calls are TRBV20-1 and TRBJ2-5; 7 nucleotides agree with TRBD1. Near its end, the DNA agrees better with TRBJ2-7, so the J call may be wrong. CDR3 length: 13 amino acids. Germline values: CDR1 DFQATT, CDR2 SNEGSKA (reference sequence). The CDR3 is CSARDGQVGEQYF. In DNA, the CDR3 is TGCAGTGCTAGAGATGGACAGGTTGGCGAGCAGTACTTC.

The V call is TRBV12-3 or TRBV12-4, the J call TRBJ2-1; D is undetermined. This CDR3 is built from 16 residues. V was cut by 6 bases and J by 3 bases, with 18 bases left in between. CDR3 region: CASSPRRRQSYNEQFF. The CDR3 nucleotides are TGTGCCAGCAGCCCCCGTCGGAGACAAAGCTACAATGAGCAGTTCTTC.

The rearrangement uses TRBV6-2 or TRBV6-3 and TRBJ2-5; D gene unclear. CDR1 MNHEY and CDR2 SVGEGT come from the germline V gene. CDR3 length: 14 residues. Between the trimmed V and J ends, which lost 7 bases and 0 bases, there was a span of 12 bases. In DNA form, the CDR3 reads TGTGCCAGCAAAGTGGCGATGTACCAAGAGACCCAGTACTTC. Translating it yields CASKVAMYQETQYF.

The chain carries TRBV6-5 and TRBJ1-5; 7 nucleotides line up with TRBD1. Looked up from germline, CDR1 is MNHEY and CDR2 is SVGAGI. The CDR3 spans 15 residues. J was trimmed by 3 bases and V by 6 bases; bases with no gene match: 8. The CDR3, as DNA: TGTGCCAGCAGCCCCACAGGGGTCAACAATCAGCCCCAGCATTTT. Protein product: CASSPTGVNNQPQHF.

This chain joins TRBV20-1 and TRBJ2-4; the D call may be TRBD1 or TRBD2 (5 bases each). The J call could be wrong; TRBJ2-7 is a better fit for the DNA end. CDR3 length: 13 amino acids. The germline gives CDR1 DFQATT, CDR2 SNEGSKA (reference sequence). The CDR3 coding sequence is TGCAGTGCTAGGGAGGCAGGGTTCTACGAGCAGTACTTC. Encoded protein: CSAREAGFYEQYF.

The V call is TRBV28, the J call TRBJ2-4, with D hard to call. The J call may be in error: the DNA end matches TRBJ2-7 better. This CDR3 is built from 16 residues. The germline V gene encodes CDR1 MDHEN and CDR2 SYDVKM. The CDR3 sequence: CASSSPSPTGGYEQYF. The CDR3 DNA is TGTGCCAGCAGTTCTCCGTCCCCGACCGGTGGGTACGAGCAGTACTTC.

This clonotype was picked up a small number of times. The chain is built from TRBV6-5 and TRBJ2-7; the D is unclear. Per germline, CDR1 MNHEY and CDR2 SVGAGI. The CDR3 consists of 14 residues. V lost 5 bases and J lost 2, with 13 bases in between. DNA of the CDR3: TGTGCCAGCAGTCAAGGGCCTCAAACCTACGAGCAGTACTTC. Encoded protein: CASSQGPQTYEQYF.